This T cell receptor (beta chain) derives from a study of blood T cell repertoires in COVID-19. For the study at large: Sites across the United States, Italy and Spain contributed samples from acute and convalescent COVID-19. In each case, the material was cDNA or gDNA derived from T cells, B-cell-depleted T cells, or PBMCs.

The protocol was immunoSEQ multiplex PCR, while the TCRdb copy is restricted to in-frame clones and leaves out a portion. Of about 350,000 clones listed, around 90% were seen once; the top ten hold 9.9%. The CDR3 extends over 13 amino acids. The V end was cut by 2 bases, the J end by 6 bases, with 11 bases between. Germline CDR1 and CDR2: KGHSH and LQKENI. This clonotype was sampled from a young man with COVID-19, enrolled during active disease. The sequenced sample consisted of peripheral blood. The chain is built from TRBV18 and TRBJ2-7, with a possible D match to TRBD2 (5 bases). DNA of the CDR3: TGTGCCAGCTCACCAGGGAGCACGAGCGAGCAGTACTTC. Translation gives CASSPGSTSEQYF.